A single sample gave rise to the 8 T cell receptor beta chains below, sequenced in a study of blood T cell repertoires in COVID-19. Assay: immunoSEQ multiplex PCR; the TCRdb copy retains only in-frame clones and omits some. The sample has about 40,000 clones; approximately 91% are singletons. Sequences were obtained from peripheral blood. The receptors come from a woman under 40 in a cohort sampled during active COVID-19.

The chain has TRBV7-9 and TRBJ2-1; 7 bases line up with TRBD2. The CDR3 contains 18 residues. The junction had 14 bases not matched to a gene; V was cut back by 1 base and J by 5 bases. The germline V gene encodes CDR1 SEHNR and CDR2 FQNEAQ (reference sequence). CDR3 residues: CASSLVTYRKLANNEQFF. DNA for the CDR3: TGTGCCAGCAGCTTAGTAACCTATCGGAAACTAGCGAACAATGAGCAGTTCTTC.

The rearrangement joins TRBV5-6 to TRBJ1-2; no definite D call. Trimming pared 6 bases from V and 5 bases from J, leaving 23 bases between. CDR1 is SGHDT, CDR2 YYEEEE, per germline. The length of the CDR3 is 16 residues. As DNA, the CDR3 is TGTGCCAGCACCATCGGTCCTCTTCGCGGGTTATATGGCTACACCTTC. It yields the protein CASTIGPLRGLYGYTF.

The chain uses TRBV15 and TRBJ1-3; perhaps TRBD1 as D (6 bases). The CDR3 runs 17 residues. Trimming cost V 6 bases and J 7 bases, with 25 bases left between them. Germline V gene lookup returns CDR1 LNHNV and CDR2 YYDKDF (reference sequence). The CDR3 spells CATSKDPEDRKYNTIYF. The CDR3 DNA is TGTGCCACCAGTAAAGACCCCGAAGACAGGAAATACAACACCATATATTTT.

This clone was detected only once. The V call is TRBV2, the J call TRBJ1-4; D gene unclear. This CDR3 has 16 residues. V lost 3 bases and J lost 0, with 11 bases in between. The germline V gene has CDR1 SNHLY and CDR2 FYNNEI. CDR3 sequence: CASSDGQATTNEKLFF. In DNA, the CDR3 is TGTGCCAGCAGTGACGGCCAAGCGACAACTAATGAAAAACTGTTTTTT.

This clone showed up just a few times. The rearrangement links TRBV28 to TRBJ1-5; D gene ambiguous. The CDR3 length is 15 residues. The ends were cut back, 8 bases at V and 1 base at J, with 15 bases in the middle. In germline, CDR1 is MDHEN, CDR2 SYDVKM. This CDR3 reads CASSDARGSNQPQHF. Written as DNA, the CDR3 is TGTGCCAGCTCCGACGCACGAGGGAGCAATCAGCCCCAGCATTTT. Full variable domain (remainder filled in from reference TRBV28 and TRBJ1-5): DVKVTQSSRYLVKRTGEKVFLECVQDMDHENMFWYRQDPGLGLRLIYFSYDVKMKEKGDIPEGYSVSREKKERFSLILESASTNQTSMYLCASSDARGSNQPQHFGDGTRLSIL.

The J gene is TRBJ1-6, the V gene TRBV2, with D possibly TRBD1 on 6 matching bases. V lost 6 bases and J 5 bases, leaving 14 bases between the germline ends. Per the germline V gene, CDR1 is SNHLY and CDR2 is FYNNEI. There are 15 residues in the CDR3. CDR3 DNA sequence: TGTGCCAGCAGATCACAGGGAGCAAATAATTCACCCCTCCACTTT. It specifies CASRSQGANNSPLHF.

This CDR3 is CASSFGGRAYNEQFF. CDR3 nucleotide sequence: TGTGCCAGCAGTTTCGGCGGGAGGGCCTACAATGAGCAGTTCTTC. The rearrangement links TRBV27 to TRBJ2-1; 9 positions agree with TRBD2. CDR3 length: 15 amino acids. The V gene end was trimmed by 3 bases and the J gene end by 2 bases; junction bases not matched to a gene: 2. Germline assignment: CDR1 MNHEY and CDR2 SMNVEV (reference sequence).

The chain has TRBV4-1 and TRBJ1-2, with 8 bases identical to TRBD1. The ends lost 0 bases at V and 8 bases at J; junction bases unmatched: 5. Germline values: CDR1 MGHRA, CDR2 YSYEKL. The CDR3 length is 14 residues. In nucleotides, the CDR3 is TGCGCCAGCAGCCAAGATACAGGGGGAAACGGCTACACCTTC. Its translation: CASSQDTGGNGYTF.